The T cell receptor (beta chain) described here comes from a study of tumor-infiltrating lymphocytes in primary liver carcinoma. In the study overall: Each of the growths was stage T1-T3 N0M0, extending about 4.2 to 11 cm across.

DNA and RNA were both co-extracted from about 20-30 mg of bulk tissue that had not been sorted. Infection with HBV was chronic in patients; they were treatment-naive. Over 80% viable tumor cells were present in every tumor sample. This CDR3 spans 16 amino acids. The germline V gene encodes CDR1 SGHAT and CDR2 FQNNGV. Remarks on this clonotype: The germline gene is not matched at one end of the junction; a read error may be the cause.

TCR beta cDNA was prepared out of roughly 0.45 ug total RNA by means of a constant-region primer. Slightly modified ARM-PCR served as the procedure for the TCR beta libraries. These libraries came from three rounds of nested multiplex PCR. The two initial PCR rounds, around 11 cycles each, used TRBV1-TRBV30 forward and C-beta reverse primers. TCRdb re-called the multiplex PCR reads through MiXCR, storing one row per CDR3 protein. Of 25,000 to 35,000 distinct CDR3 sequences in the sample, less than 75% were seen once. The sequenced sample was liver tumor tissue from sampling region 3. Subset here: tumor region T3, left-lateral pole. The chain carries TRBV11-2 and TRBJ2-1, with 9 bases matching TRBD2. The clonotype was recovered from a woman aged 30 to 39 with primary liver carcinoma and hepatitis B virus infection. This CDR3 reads CASSLVGREGPNDQLF. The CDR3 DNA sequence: TGTGCCAGCAGCTTAGTAGGGCGGGAGGGCCCAAATGACCAGTTATTC.